The present T cell receptor (beta chain) was sequenced within a study of siplizumab effects on memory and regulatory T cells. As to this clone: What it recognizes is unknown.

Findings of the study overall: Alloreactive sequences tracing back to unstimulated CD4+ memory cells were significantly reduced by siplizumab. A minor share of alloreactive clones matched unstimulated subsets. Contribution to the alloresponse seemed major for naive T cells, which also seemed more diverse than memory cells.

The data were produced by immunoSEQ multiplex PCR, yet TCRdb's version contains in-frame clones alone and is incomplete. This table has roughly 62,000 clones, about 92% appearing once. Trimming removed 1 base at V and 1 base at J, with 8 bases between. This CDR3 is 14 amino acids long. Germline CDR1 and CDR2: SEHNR and FQNEAQ (reference sequence). The specimen was CD8+ T cells sorted from blood. The chain uses TRBV7-9 and TRBJ2-7; unclear D gene. This sequence originates from a human donor in good health. The CDR3 DNA is TGTGCCAGCAGCTTAGGCTCTCATTCCTACGAGCAGTACTTC. Translating it yields CASSLGSHSYEQYF. Filled out from reference TRBV7-9 and TRBJ2-7, the complete variable domain reads DTGVSQNPRHKITKRGQNVTFRCDPISEHNRLYWYRQTLGQGPEFLTYFQNEAQLEKSRLLSDRFSAERPKGSFSTLEIQRTEQGDSAMYLCASSLGSHSYEQYFGPGTRLTVT.